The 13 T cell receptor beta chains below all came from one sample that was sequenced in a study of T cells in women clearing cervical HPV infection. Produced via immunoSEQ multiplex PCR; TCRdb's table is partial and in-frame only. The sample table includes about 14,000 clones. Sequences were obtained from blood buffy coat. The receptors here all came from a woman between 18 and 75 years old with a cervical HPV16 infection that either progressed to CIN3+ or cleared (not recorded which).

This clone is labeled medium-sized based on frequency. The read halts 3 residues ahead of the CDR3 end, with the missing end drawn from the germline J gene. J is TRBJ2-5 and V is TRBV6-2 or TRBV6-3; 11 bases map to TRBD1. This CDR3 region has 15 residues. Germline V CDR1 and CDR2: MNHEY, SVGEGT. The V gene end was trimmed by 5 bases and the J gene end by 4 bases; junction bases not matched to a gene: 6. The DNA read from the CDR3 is TGTGCCAGCAGTCCCGGACAGGGGGCCTCAGAGACC. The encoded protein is CASSPGQGASET. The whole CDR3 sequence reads CASSPGQGASETQYF.

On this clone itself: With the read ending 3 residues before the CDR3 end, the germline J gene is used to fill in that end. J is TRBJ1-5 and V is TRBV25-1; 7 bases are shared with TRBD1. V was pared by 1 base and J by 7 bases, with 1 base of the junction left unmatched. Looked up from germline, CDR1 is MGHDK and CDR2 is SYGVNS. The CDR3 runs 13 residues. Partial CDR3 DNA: TGTGCCAGCAGTGAATCGGGACAGCAGCCC. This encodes CASSESGQQP. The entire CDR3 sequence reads CASSESGQQPQHF.

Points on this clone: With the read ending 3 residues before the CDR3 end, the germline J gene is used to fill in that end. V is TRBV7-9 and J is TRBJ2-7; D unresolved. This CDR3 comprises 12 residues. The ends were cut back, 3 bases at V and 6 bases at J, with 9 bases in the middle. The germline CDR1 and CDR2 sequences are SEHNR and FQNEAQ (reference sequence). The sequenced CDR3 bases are TGTGCCAGCAGCTTCTCCTCCCCCGAG. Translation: CASSFSSPE. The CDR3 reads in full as CASSFSSPEQYF.

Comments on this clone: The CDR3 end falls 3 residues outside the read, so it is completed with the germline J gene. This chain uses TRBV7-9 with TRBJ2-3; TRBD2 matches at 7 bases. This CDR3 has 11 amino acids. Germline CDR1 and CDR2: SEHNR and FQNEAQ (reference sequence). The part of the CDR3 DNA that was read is TGTGCCACTCAGGCGGGAGAGACG. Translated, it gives CATQAGET. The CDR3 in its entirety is CATQAGETQYF.

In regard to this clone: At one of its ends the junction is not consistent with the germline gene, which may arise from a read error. CDR3 bases read: TGCGCCAGCAGCCCCCAGGTGGCTAGCGGGGGAGATACG. This sequence encodes CASSPQVASGGDT. The full CDR3 is CASSPQVASGGDTQYF. The chain joins TRBV4-2 to TRBJ2-3, with 10 bases lining up with TRBD2. The read ends 3 residues early relative to the CDR3; the germline J gene fills the gap. The germline V gene encodes CDR1 LGHNA and CDR2 YNFKEQ. The CDR3 spans 16 residues.

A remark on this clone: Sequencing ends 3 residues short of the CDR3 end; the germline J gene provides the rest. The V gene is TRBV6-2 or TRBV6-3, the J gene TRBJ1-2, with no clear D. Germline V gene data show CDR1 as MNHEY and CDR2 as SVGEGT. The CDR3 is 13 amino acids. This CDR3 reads CASSRLAKDTYTF. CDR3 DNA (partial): TGTGCCAGCAGCCGACTAGCTAAAGATACC.

This CDR3 is CASSTKTGLAEPVDDYTF. The CDR3 DNA, read in part, is TGTGCCAGCAGTACCAAAACGGGACTAGCGGAACCAGTGGATGAC. V and J are TRBV2 and TRBJ1-2, with D perhaps TRBD1 (5 bases). The read finishes 3 residues shy of the CDR3 end, and the germline J gene is used to complete it. This CDR3 is built from 18 residues. Germline loops: CDR1 SNHLY, CDR2 FYNNEI.

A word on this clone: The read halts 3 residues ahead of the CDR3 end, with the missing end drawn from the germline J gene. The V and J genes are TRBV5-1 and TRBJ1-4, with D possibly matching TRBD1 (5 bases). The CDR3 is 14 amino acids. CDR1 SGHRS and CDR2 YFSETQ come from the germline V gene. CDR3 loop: CASSLWGEGSPLFF. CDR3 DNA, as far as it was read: TGCGCCAGCAGCTTGTGGGGGGAGGGTTCACCA.

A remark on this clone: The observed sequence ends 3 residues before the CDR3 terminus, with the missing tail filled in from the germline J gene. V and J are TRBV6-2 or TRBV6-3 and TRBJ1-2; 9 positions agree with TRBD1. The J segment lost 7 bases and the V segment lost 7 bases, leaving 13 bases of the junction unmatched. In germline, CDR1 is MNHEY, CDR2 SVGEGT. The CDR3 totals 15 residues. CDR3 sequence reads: CASKSPTGGTTGYTF. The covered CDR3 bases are TGTGCCAGCAAGTCTCCGACAGGGGGGACAACTGGC.

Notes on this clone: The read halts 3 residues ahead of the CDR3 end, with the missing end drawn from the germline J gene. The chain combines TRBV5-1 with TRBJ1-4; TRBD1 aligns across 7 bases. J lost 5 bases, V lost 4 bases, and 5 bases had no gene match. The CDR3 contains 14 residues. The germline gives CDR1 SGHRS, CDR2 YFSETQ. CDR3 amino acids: CASSPGQENEKLFF. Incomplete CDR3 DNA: TGCGCCAGCAGCCCCGGACAGGAGAATGAAAAA.

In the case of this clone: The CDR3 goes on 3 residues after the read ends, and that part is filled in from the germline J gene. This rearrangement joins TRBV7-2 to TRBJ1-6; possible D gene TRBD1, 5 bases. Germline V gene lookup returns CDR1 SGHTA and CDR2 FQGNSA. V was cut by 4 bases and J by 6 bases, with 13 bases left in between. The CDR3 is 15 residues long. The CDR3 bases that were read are TGTGCCAGCAGCTCTTTGACAGACGCTAATTCACCC. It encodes CASSSLTDANSP. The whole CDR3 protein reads CASSSLTDANSPLHF.

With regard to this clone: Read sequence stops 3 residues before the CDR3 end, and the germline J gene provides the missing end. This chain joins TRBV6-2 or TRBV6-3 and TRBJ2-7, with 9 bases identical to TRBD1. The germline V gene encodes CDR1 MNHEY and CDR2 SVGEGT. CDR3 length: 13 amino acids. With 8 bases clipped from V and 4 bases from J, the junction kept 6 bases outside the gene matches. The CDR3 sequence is CASGDRVNYEQYF. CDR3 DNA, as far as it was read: TGTGCCAGCGGGGACAGGGTAAATTACGAG.

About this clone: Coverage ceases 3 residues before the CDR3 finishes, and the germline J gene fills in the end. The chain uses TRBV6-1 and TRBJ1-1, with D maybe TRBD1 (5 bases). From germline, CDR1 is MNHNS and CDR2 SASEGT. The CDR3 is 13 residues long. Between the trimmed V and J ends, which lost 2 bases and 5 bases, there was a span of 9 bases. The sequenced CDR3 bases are TGTGCCAGCAGTGAAATTAAGGGGACTGAA. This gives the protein CASSEIKGTE. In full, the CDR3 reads CASSEIKGTEAFF.